These 18 T cell receptor beta chains were all obtained from the same sample, sequenced in a study of shared clonotypes between healthy human individuals. Repertoires were generated with immunoSEQ multiplex PCR, while TCRdb's copy carries only in-frame clones and drops some. The table records about 2.3 million clones, 93% of them present only once. The material sequenced was naive CD4+ T cells from PBMCs. Described subset: CD45RA+ positively selected. Every receptor here comes from a young man in good health. Some clones in this sample may be carry-over from other donors' samples.

V is TRBV27 and J is TRBJ1-1; 8 nucleotides match TRBD1. Germline V lookup: CDR1 MNHEY, CDR2 SMNVEV (reference sequence). The CDR3 runs 15 residues. The V and J ends lost 3 bases and 4 bases, in that order; junction bases with no gene match: 7. CDR3 region: CASSFDPGTGTEAFF. CDR3 bases: TGTGCCAGCAGTTTTGATCCAGGGACAGGCACTGAAGCTTTCTTT.

V gene TRBV11-2 combines with J gene TRBJ2-2, with 15 nucleotides matching TRBD2. The length of the CDR3 is 18 residues. Germline-derived CDR1 and CDR2 are SGHAT and FQNNGV. Trimming cost V 5 bases and J 3 bases; bases outside gene matches: 7. The CDR3 coding sequence is TGTGCCAGCAGCACAGGACTAGCGGGAGGGCCCGACACCGGGGAGCTGTTTTTT. This encodes CASSTGLAGGPDTGELFF.

This chain connects TRBV4-3 to TRBJ1-5, with 7 bases matching TRBD1. The trim removed 0 bases at V and 6 bases at J, leaving 8 bases unmatched. CDR1 is LGHNA and CDR2 is YSLEER in the germline V gene. The CDR3 loop spans 16 amino acids. The CDR3 bases are TGCGCCAGCAGCCAAGATCGTGACAGGGCGGGTCAGCCCCAGCATTTT. It yields the protein CASSQDRDRAGQPQHF.

This chain connects TRBV5-5 to TRBJ2-3, with 9 bases matching TRBD1. This CDR3 has 15 amino acids. CDR1 and CDR2 from the germline V gene are SGHKS and YYEKEE (reference sequence). The trim removed 3 bases at V and 6 bases at J, leaving 8 bases unmatched. As DNA, the CDR3 is TGTGCCAGCAGCTGGAGGACAGGGGCTTCGGATACGCAGTATTTT. It yields the protein CASSWRTGASDTQYF.

This chain uses TRBV27 with TRBJ2-2; 12 bases match TRBD2. Germline trimming cut 2 bases from V and 1 base from J; bases unmatched to any gene: 5. CDR3 length: 18 residues. CDR1 and CDR2 from the germline V gene are MNHEY and SMNVEV (reference sequence). The CDR3 sequence is CASSLRLAGGGNTGELFF. The CDR3 nucleotides are TGTGCCAGCAGTTTACGCCTAGCGGGAGGGGGGAACACCGGGGAGCTGTTTTTT.

J is TRBJ1-1 and V is TRBV7-9; 10 bases map to TRBD1. Trimming removed 5 bases from V and 2 bases from J; junction bases left unmatched: 5. The CDR3 sequence is 15 residues long. Germline loops: CDR1 SEHNR, CDR2 FQNEAQ (reference sequence). The CDR3 protein is CASSARQGANTEAFF. As DNA, the CDR3 is TGTGCCAGCAGCGCGAGACAGGGGGCCAACACTGAAGCTTTCTTT.

The CDR3: CASSPTSAPTRQYF. In DNA, the CDR3 is TGTGCCAGCAGCCCCACTAGCGCACCTACGAGGCAGTACTTC. This chain connects TRBV28 to TRBJ2-7, with TRBD2 matching over 7 bases. The CDR3 spans 14 residues. CDR1 and CDR2 (germline): MDHEN, SYDVKM. V gave up 6 bases and J gave up 9 bases; unmatched junction bases: 14.

In this sample, this clone turned up once. This chain joins TRBV21-1 and TRBJ2-1. TRBV21-1 is reported as a pseudogene. The CDR3 loop spans 13 amino acids. The CDR3, as DNA: TGTGCCAGCAGCAAGGTACGGACTCAGGGGCAGTTCTTC. Amino acid sequence: CASSKVRTQGQFF.

V is TRBV28 and J is TRBJ2-5, with D perhaps TRBD2 (7 bases). Trimming cost V 4 bases and J 5 bases, with 17 bases left between them. Germline loops: CDR1 MDHEN, CDR2 SYDVKM. The CDR3 is 15 amino acids. CDR3 in amino acids: CASSWGRGFSETQYF. DNA of the CDR3: TGTGCCAGCAGTTGGGGGAGGGGGTTTTCGGAGACCCAGTACTTC.

This chain links TRBV28 with TRBJ1-2; D gene uncertain. The germline V and J ends were trimmed by 5 bases and 7 bases, with 20 bases remaining between them. Germline V lookup: CDR1 MDHEN, CDR2 SYDVKM. The CDR3 is 15 residues long. In DNA, the CDR3 is TGTGCCAGCAGTGTAGGACCAGGAATGAGCTTTGGCTACACCTTC. Translation gives CASSVGPGMSFGYTF.

This clone was seen once. The chain links TRBV11-1 to TRBJ2-3, with 9 bases lining up with TRBD2. Losses at the gene ends were 4 bases for V and 4 bases for J; bases not matched to a gene: 6. Germline CDR1 SGHAT, CDR2 FQDESV (reference sequence). CDR3 size: 15 residues. CDR3 sequence: CASSYLTSGADTQYF. CDR3 nucleotides: TGTGCCAGCAGCTACCTGACTAGCGGTGCAGATACGCAGTATTTT.

As regards this clone: In the same sample, other DNA sequences code for this CDR3. J is TRBJ1-2 and V is TRBV28; 8 bases are shared with TRBD1. The V gene's germline CDR1 is MDHEN and CDR2 SYDVKM. The CDR3 has 13 amino acids. With 3 bases clipped from V and 4 bases from J, the junction kept 1 base outside the gene matches. CDR3 region: CASSFGQGYGYTF. CDR3 nucleotides: TGTGCCAGCAGTTTTGGACAGGGCTATGGCTACACCTTC.

Notes on this clone: Different DNA sequences within this sample yield the same CDR3. The rearrangement uses TRBV9 and TRBJ1-2; D is uncertain. Trimming stripped 2 bases from V and 4 bases from J, with 6 bases between. The CDR3 extends over 12 amino acids. Germline CDR1 reads SGDLS; CDR2 reads YYNGEE. CDR3 coding DNA: TGTGCCAGCAGCGTCGAGGGCTATGGCTACACCTTC. Protein product: CASSVEGYGYTF.

As to this clone: At the DNA level, this CDR3 is encoded by other sequences in the same sample as well. The chain joins TRBV18 to TRBJ1-5, with D perhaps TRBD1 (5 bases). CDR3 size: 14 residues. CDR1 KGHSH and CDR2 LQKENI come from the germline V gene. Trimming stripped 3 bases from V and 2 bases from J, with 8 bases between. The chain's CDR3 is CASSPQGRNQPQHF. As DNA, the CDR3 is TGTGCCAGCTCACCGCAGGGCCGCAATCAGCCCCAGCATTTT.

The chain is built from TRBV6-1 and TRBJ2-5; D is unresolved. Germline V gene data show CDR1 as MNHNS and CDR2 as SASEGT. This CDR3 is 14 amino acids long. V lost 4 bases to trimming and J lost 1 base, with 10 bases between them. DNA of the CDR3: TGTGCCAGCAGTGCTACGGTACTCCAAGAGACCCAGTACTTC. Translation gives CASSATVLQETQYF.

The J gene is TRBJ2-7, the V gene TRBV19; tentatively, D is TRBD2 (6 bases). The germline V gene has CDR1 LNHDA and CDR2 SQIVND (reference sequence). The CDR3 runs 14 residues. With 7 bases removed from V and 3 bases from J, the gap between germline ends came to 16 bases. The CDR3 nucleotides are TGTGCCAGTACCCCGGGAGAAAGTTTCTACGAGCAGTACTTC. The encoded protein is CASTPGESFYEQYF.

This chain joins TRBV7-6 and TRBJ1-2; D is uncertain. The germline V gene encodes CDR1 SGHVS and CDR2 FNYEAQ. CDR3 length equals 14 residues. Between the trimmed V and J ends, which lost 2 bases and 6 bases, there was a span of 13 bases. CDR3 sequence reads: CASSLMTGYDGYTF. The CDR3 nucleotides read TGTGCCAGCAGCTTAATGACGGGTTACGATGGCTACACCTTC.

The count of this clone is one. The chain uses TRBV10-3 and TRBJ1-3; D remains ambiguous. Germline assignment: CDR1 ENHRY and CDR2 SYGVKD. The CDR3 covers 14 residues. V lost 7 bases and J 0 bases, leaving 10 bases between the germline ends. This chain's CDR3 is CAITGAASGNTIYF. As DNA, the CDR3 is TGTGCCATCACCGGAGCGGCCTCTGGAAACACCATATATTTT.